The 9 T cell receptor beta chains below come from one sample, sequenced in a study of T cells in Graves' hyperthyroidism and ophthalmopathy. Researchers took RNA transcripts and amplified the TCR beta CDR3 regions from them. First-round RT-PCR with HTBI primers amplified the TCR CDR3 region. TCRdb reanalysed the multiplex PCR reads using MiXCR and keeps one entry per CDR3 protein. This table holds roughly 600,000 distinct CDR3 sequences, about 15% found once. Input material: blood. The receptors stem from a woman in her 50s with Graves' ophthalmopathy.

This clonotype was detected only a few times. Being one base from a much bigger clone, this may be a read error. The gene calls are TRBV20-1 and TRBJ2-1; D uncertain. Germline V gives CDR1 DFQATT, CDR2 SNEGSKA (reference sequence). V lost 4 bases and J lost 7, with 5 bases in between. The CDR3 covers 10 residues. In DNA form, the CDR3 reads TGCAGTGCTAAATGGAATGAGCAGTTCTTC. Its translation: CSAKWNEQFF.

The chain carries TRBV7-2 and TRBJ2-4; D not certain. The ends were cut back, 6 bases at V and 1 base at J, with 10 bases in the middle. Germline V lookup: CDR1 SGHTA, CDR2 FQGNSA. The CDR3 extends over 14 amino acids. The CDR3 protein is CASRKVGAKNIQYF. In DNA, the CDR3 is TGTGCCAGCAGAAAAGTAGGTGCCAAAAACATTCAGTACTTC.

This clonotype was found many times. The J gene is TRBJ1-1, the V gene TRBV5-1; possible D gene TRBD1, 5 bases. CDR3 length equals 15 residues. The germline V and J ends were trimmed by 1 base and 2 bases, with 12 bases remaining between them. The germline gives CDR1 SGHRS, CDR2 YFSETQ. CDR3 in amino acids: CASSLSQVINTEAFF. The CDR3, as DNA: TGCGCCAGCAGCTTGTCACAGGTTATTAACACTGAAGCTTTCTTT.

This clonotype was detected a few times. The DNA of the CDR3 is TGTGCCATCAGTGACCTCCCCGAGGGCAGACCTCAGTATGGCTACACCTTC. Protein: CAISDLPEGRPQYGYTF. V usage is TRBV10-3 and J usage is TRBJ1-2; D gene unclear. CDR3 length: 17 residues. Germline V gene sequence: CDR1 ENHRY, CDR2 SYGVKD. V was cut by 3 bases and J by 5 bases, with 22 bases left in between.

This clonotype was counted many times. This CDR3 is CSVGGRMNTEAFF. The DNA for the CDR3 is TGCAGCGTTGGGGGCAGAATGAACACTGAAGCTTTCTTT. The chain links TRBV29-1 to TRBJ1-1, with TRBD1 as a possible D gene (5 bases). V was cut by 4 bases and J by 0 bases, with 9 bases left in between. This CDR3 comprises 13 residues. Germline V CDR1 and CDR2: SQVTM, ANQGSEA.

This clonotype was observed a few times. The rearrangement joins TRBV4-1 to TRBJ2-7; D not resolved. Germline CDR1 MGHRA, CDR2 YSYEKL. V lost 10 bases and J 3 bases, leaving 16 bases between the germline ends. This CDR3 comprises 13 residues. In DNA form, the CDR3 reads TGCGCCAACAACCTAGGAACGGGCTACGAGCAGTACTTC. Amino acid sequence: CANNLGTGYEQYF.

Concerning this clonotype itself: Given a much more abundant clone one base away, this may be a read error. The chain links TRBV20-1 to TRBJ2-7, with D perhaps TRBD2 (6 bases). The germline V gene has CDR1 DFQATT and CDR2 SNEGSKA (reference sequence). The CDR3 totals 13 residues. For the CDR3, the DNA is TGCAATGCTCCCTCCGGGCGGGATTACGAGCAGTACTTC. This translates into CNAPSGRDYEQYF.

This clonotype was counted at least ten times. The chain joins TRBV28 to TRBJ1-5; D not certain. CDR3 length: 13 amino acids. With 6 bases removed from V and 1 base from J, the gap between germline ends came to 7 bases. The germline gives CDR1 MDHEN, CDR2 SYDVKM. The CDR3 DNA is TGTGCCAGCAGCCCAACAAGCAATCAGCCCCAGCATTTT. Translation: CASSPTSNQPQHF.

This clonotype was counted many times. The rearrangement links TRBV5-1 to TRBJ2-1; the match to TRBD1 covers 8 bases. V shed 3 bases and J 7 bases; nucleotides not matched to a gene: 6. This CDR3 comprises 14 residues. Looked up from germline, CDR1 is SGHRS and CDR2 is YFSETQ. CDR3 protein: CASSSRGRGNEQFF. DNA of the CDR3: TGCGCCAGCAGCTCCAGGGGGCGAGGGAATGAGCAGTTCTTC.